Listed below are T cell receptor beta chains from one sample, sequenced in a study of T cell responses to AZD1222 COVID-19 vaccine. Sequencing was performed with immunoSEQ multiplex PCR; in TCRdb, only in-frame clones are kept and a portion is missing. This table has over 150,000 clones, almost 90% appearing once. The input for sequencing was peripheral blood, taken 28 days after the second AZD1222 dose. Receptors were obtained from an adult who received the AZD1222 COVID-19 vaccine. CDR3s include the opening cysteine and the closing phenylalanine or tryptophan. The order of the fields is V gene, D gene, clone size, J gene, CDR3 protein, CDR3 DNA. D genes are given only for firm matches. The size of a clone is reported for some rows only, either as once, few or many, or as a class for expanded clones.

TRBV12-3/TRBV12-4	.	.	TRBJ2-7	CASSLARTREQYF	TGTGCCAGCAGTTTAGCGCGAACGAGGGAGCAGTACTTC
TRBV29-1	.	once	TRBJ1-5	CSVSLSNGNNQPQHF	TGCAGCGTGTCATTGTCCAACGGGAACAATCAGCCCCAGCATTTT
TRBV19	.	.	TRBJ1-1	CASSITGSVNTEAFF	TGTGCCAGTAGTATTACAGGGTCGGTAAACACTGAAGCTTTCTTT
TRBV7-8	TRBD1	.	TRBJ1-2	CASSLQGYGYTF	TGTGCCAGCAGCCTACAGGGGTATGGCTACACCTTC
TRBV11-3	TRBD2	.	TRBJ2-2	CASRISGGVTGELFF	TGTGCCAGCAGAATTAGCGGGGGGGTCACCGGGGAGCTGTTTTTT
TRBV7-2	.	.	TRBJ1-5	CASSSFAGVSLQQPQHF	TGTGCCAGCAGCTCTTTTGCGGGGGTCTCCCTTCAGCAGCCCCAGCATTTT
TRBV3-1/TRBV3-2	.	.	TRBJ1-4	CASSPEPGLNEKLFF	TGTGCCAGCAGCCCTGAACCGGGTCTTAATGAAAAACTGTTTTTT
TRBV7-2	TRBD1	.	TRBJ2-7	CASSLGQLSSYEQYF	TGTGCCAGCAGCCTGGGACAGCTCAGCTCCTACGAGCAGTACTTC
TRBV24-1	TRBD2	.	TRBJ2-5	CATSDGATSGGGLEETQYF	TGTGCCACCAGTGATGGGGCAACTAGCGGGGGGGGGCTCGAGGAGACCCAGTACTTC
TRBV24-1	.	.	TRBJ2-7	CATSDLTGSQYF	TGTGCCACCAGTGATTTGACAGGGTCCCAGTACTTC
TRBV11-1	.	.	TRBJ2-7	CASRGTRRDEQYF	TGTGCCAGTCGAGGGACAAGGCGGGACGAGCAGTACTTC
TRBV9	TRBD1	.	TRBJ1-6	CASSVDIRGSPNSPLHF	TGTGCCAGCAGCGTAGATATCAGGGGGTCCCCTAATTCACCCCTCCACTTT
TRBV20-1	.	.	TRBJ1-3	CSASDGGNTIYF	TGCAGTGCTAGTGACGGTGGAAACACCATATATTTT
TRBV29-1	TRBD1	once	TRBJ1-2	CSGQALDRGLNYGYTF	TGCAGCGGTCAAGCCCTCGACAGGGGTCTGAACTATGGCTACACCTTC
TRBV5-1	.	.	TRBJ2-7	CASSLDNYEQYF	TGCGCCAGCAGTCTGGACAACTACGAGCAGTACTTC
TRBV11-3	TRBD2	few	TRBJ2-1	CASSLEAGGDYNEQFF	TGTGCCAGCAGCTTAGAAGCGGGGGGGGACTACAATGAGCAGTTCTTC
TRBV30	.	.	TRBJ2-7	CAWSVKGGNYEQYF	TGTGCCTGGAGTGTGAAGGGGGGTAACTACGAGCAGTACTTC
TRBV6-6	TRBD1	.	TRBJ1-2	CASQTGGNYGYTF	TGTGCCAGCCAGACAGGGGGTAACTATGGCTACACCTTC
TRBV7-9	TRBD2	.	TRBJ2-3	CASSLELAGADTQYF	TGTGCCAGCAGCTTAGAGCTAGCGGGGGCAGATACGCAGTATTTT